The 7 T cell receptor beta chains presented below share a single source sample, sequenced in a study of early T cells in non-severe SARS-CoV-2 infection. One entry per CDR3 protein, called by TCRdb with MiXCR from the 5' RACE reads. The data contain about 52,000 distinct CDR3 sequences, 6.2% of them singletons. The sample taken for sequencing was whole blood. The receptors were sampled from an adult who was a healthcare worker with PCR-confirmed SARS-CoV-2 infection or an uninfected control (not recorded which).

The V and J genes are TRBV14 and TRBJ2-1; maybe TRBD2 (7 bases). Trimming took off 4 bases at V and 4 bases at J, with 14 bases between the two ends. The CDR3 spans 15 residues. Germline lookup yields CDR1 SGHDN and CDR2 FVKESK. For the CDR3, the DNA is TGTGCCAGCAGCCTTCGGGGGGCCACATACAATGAGCAGTTCTTC. This encodes CASSLRGATYNEQFF.

This clonotype showed up many times. This chain links TRBV25-1 with TRBJ1-4; TRBD1 matches at 7 bases. Germline V lookup: CDR1 MGHDK, CDR2 SYGVNS. The CDR3 has 16 residues. The V gene end was trimmed by 3 bases and the J gene end by 8 bases; junction bases not matched to a gene: 12. The CDR3 DNA sequence: TGTGCCAGCAGTGACCGTTCCCGGGGACAGAGCGAAAAACTGTTTTTT. Encoded protein: CASSDRSRGQSEKLFF.

This clonotype came up many times. The chain carries TRBV12-3 or TRBV12-4 and TRBJ2-7; D may be TRBD1 (6 bases). This CDR3 is built from 13 residues. Trimming removed 7 bases at V and 0 bases at J, with 10 bases between. CDR3 protein: CASTRGSSYEQYF. CDR3 nucleotides: TGTGCCAGCACCAGGGGCAGCTCCTACGAGCAGTACTTC.

In this sample, this clonotype turned up many times. The rearrangement joins TRBV6-2 or TRBV6-3 to TRBJ1-6; 11 bases fit TRBD1. Trimming removed 6 bases from V and 7 bases from J; junction bases left unmatched: 2. This CDR3 spans 14 amino acids. Germline V gene lookup returns CDR1 MNHEY and CDR2 SVGEGT. The CDR3: CASSRDRGNSPLHF. In DNA form, the CDR3 reads TGTGCCAGCAGCCGGGACAGGGGGAATTCACCCCTCCACTTT.

V is TRBV6-2 or TRBV6-3 and J is TRBJ2-7; 8 bases fit TRBD2. The CDR3 length is 16 residues. Germline assignment: CDR1 MNHEY and CDR2 SVGEGT. V dropped 2 bases and J dropped 7; count of bases not matched to a gene: 13. CDR3 amino acids: CASSYEAGGPAREQYF. CDR3 DNA sequence: TGTGCCAGCAGTTACGAGGCGGGGGGACCCGCTAGGGAGCAGTACTTC.

About this clonotype: At one boundary the junction diverges from the germline segment, which might be a read error. The V call is TRBV6-1, the J call TRBJ2-2, with D perhaps TRBD1 (6 bases). The CDR3 covers 16 residues. Germline V gives CDR1 MNHNS, CDR2 SASEGT. CDR3 bases: TGTGACAGCAGTGTCCAAGACAGGAAGAACACCGGGGAGCTGTTTTTT. It specifies CDSSVQDRKNTGELFF.

In this sample, this clonotype turned up many times. The chain links TRBV5-1 to TRBJ2-2; possibly TRBD1 for D (6 bases). The CDR3 has 16 amino acids. The germline V and J ends were trimmed by 4 bases and 1 base, with 14 bases remaining between them. CDR1 SGHRS and CDR2 YFSETQ come from the germline V gene. CDR3 sequence: CASSPEWGRNTGELFF. DNA of the CDR3: TGCGCCAGCAGCCCCGAGTGGGGGCGGAACACCGGGGAGCTGTTTTTT.